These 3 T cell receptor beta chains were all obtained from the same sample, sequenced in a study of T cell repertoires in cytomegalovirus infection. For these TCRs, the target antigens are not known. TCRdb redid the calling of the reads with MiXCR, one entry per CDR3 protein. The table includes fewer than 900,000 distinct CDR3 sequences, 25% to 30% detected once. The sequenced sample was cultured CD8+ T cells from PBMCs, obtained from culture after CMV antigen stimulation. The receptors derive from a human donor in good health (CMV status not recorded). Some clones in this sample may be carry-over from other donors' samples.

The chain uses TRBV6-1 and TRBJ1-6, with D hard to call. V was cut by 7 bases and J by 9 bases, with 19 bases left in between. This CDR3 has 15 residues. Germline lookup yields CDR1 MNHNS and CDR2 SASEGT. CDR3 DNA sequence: TGTGCCAGCACCCTCTCGGGGAGGGAAGGTTCACCCCTCCACTTT. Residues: CASTLSGREGSPLHF.

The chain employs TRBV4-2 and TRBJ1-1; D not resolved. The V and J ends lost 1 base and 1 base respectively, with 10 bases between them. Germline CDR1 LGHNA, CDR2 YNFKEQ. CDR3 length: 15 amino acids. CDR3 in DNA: TGTGCCAGCAGCCAAGTCGAACACCCGAACACTGAAGCTTTCTTT. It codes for CASSQVEHPNTEAFF.

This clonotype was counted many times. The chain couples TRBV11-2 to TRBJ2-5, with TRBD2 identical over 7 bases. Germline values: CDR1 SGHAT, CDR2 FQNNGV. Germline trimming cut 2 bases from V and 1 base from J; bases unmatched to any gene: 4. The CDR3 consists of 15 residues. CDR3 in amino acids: CASSLNLAVQETQYF. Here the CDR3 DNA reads TGTGCCAGCAGCTTAAACCTAGCGGTCCAAGAGACCCAGTACTTC.